The rows below give T cell receptor beta chains drawn from one sample of a study of human T cells and chemical hapten exposure. Using its own MiXCR run on the RACE reads, TCRdb lists one record per CDR3 protein. The profile shows a few hundred thousand distinct CDR3 sequences, over 6% of them singletons. The material sequenced was whole blood, taken in connection with sensitization to the hapten diphenylcyclopropenone (DPC). All receptors come from a young woman with alopecia areata. Some clones in this sample may be carry-over from other donors' samples. CDR3s include the opening cysteine and the closing phenylalanine or tryptophan. Size is omitted from some rows. Given values are once, few, many or a class for expanded clones.

>many|TRBV2
CASSSQGNNQPQHF
>few|TRBV7-9
CASSLTLGELFF
>many|TRBV9
CASSVAGPNTEAFF
>many|TRBV3-1
CASSQVPGSSTPLHF
>few|TRBV7-2
CASSLKQGQSNYGYTF
>NA|TRBV20-1
CSAIDRDRTVTDTQYF
>NA|TRBV6-2/TRBV6-3
CASGRTGETSPLHF
>NA|TRBV6-5
CATRGGGTDTQYF
>many|TRBV9
CASSVAPGMAEAFF
>few|TRBV29-1
CSVDGTGDGAFF
>many|TRBV20-1
CSAPANQPQHF
>many|TRBV4-2
CASSQEAQRGYTF
>NA|TRBV9
CASSVGGALGNEQFF
>many|TRBV21-1
CASSKSVHRAKNRGYGYTF
>few|TRBV4-3
CASSESSGGEAEAFF
>NA|TRBV20-1
CSASIAALNTEAFF
>few|TRBV20-1
CSAIQGAGELFF
>few|TRBV20-1
CSARFALWPNTEAFF
>many|TRBV20-1
CSVKPHYLDTQYF